The clone carrying this TCR beta chain was seen a handful of times. Germline V gene sequence: CDR1 SGHRS, CDR2 YFSETQ. The CDR3 is made up of 19 amino acids. Trimming took 4 bases from V and 2 from J, leaving 28 bases between them. The record originates from a study of blood T cells in healthy people across ages. A J-beta primer mix and a sample-barcoded 5' primer were used in a second PCR of roughly 7 to 12 cycles. TCRdb independently ran MiXCR on the 5' RACE reads; one entry per CDR3 protein. Of some 560,000 distinct CDR3 sequences listed, roughly a quarter are singletons. The data were also submitted as part of a second study, on T cells of mothers and their children.

This receptor was identified in a boy aged 2-9 years in good health. The chain joins TRBV5-1 to TRBJ2-7; unclear D gene. Sequenced material: blood. The CDR3 nucleotides read TGCGCCAGCAGCCTAAAAATATACCGGACGGCGACTCCAACCTACGAGCAGTACTTC. This codes for CASSLKIYRTATPTYEQYF. The full variable domain, its missing parts supplied by reference TRBV5-1 and TRBJ2-7, is KAGVTQTPRYLIKTRGQQVTLSCSPISGHRSVSWYQQTPGQGLQFLFEYFSETQRNKGNFPGRFSGRQFSNSRSEMNVSTLELGDSALYLCASSLKIYRTATPTYEQYFGPGTRLTVT.